Listed below are T cell receptor beta chains from one sample, sequenced in a study of vaccination effects on CD4 cells after COVID-19. Data came from immunoSEQ multiplex PCR; TCRdb stores just in-frame clones and leaves some out. The sample records approximately 44,000 clones, around 68% being singletons. These receptors have no identified antigens. Here the sequenced sample was CD4+ T cells from PBMCs cultured with HCoV-OC43 spike peptides, taken before COVID-19 vaccination. The receptors come from a human donor who received a COVID-19 vaccine. The conserved cysteine and the conserved F or W are not part of the CDR3 here. Fields, in order: V gene, CDR3 length, CDR3 protein.

TRBV5-1 14 ASSPLASGAVNEQF
TRBV7-9 13 ASSPLRDRASEAF
TRBV5-1 13 ASSLGGTGAETQY
TRBV28 11 ASSRQGGHTQY
TRBV3-1/TRBV3-2 15 ASSQGRVNPWNSPLH
TRBV9 14 ASSELGGLGQETQY
TRBV27 13 ASSLTSGGGYEQY
TRBV5-4 12 ASSLASGSQEAF
TRBV19 15 ASSTRTGGTLNSPLH
TRBV30 12 AWSGGVFADTQY
TRBV7-4 15 ASSLESGTTHSYEQY
TRBV24-1 13 ATSAGGGSYNEQF
TRBV7-3 14 ASSLLPNDENSPLH
TRBV2 12 ASSPDSIFYGYT
TRBV7-8 13 ASSGARVGSYGYT
TRBV7-3 11 ASSLGMNTEAF
TRBV7-2 14 ASSLIPLNTQYEQY
TRBV6-5 10 ATRLGEMGYT
TRBV6-5 12 ASSSRGARETQY
TRBV5-6 13 ASSLWGATNEKLF
TRBV2 11 ASSYTENYGYT
TRBV4-1 14 ASSLRTSGGQETQY
TRBV21-1 13 ASSKVRQGRTEAF
TRBV19 11 ASSPARGKEAF
TRBV7-2 12 ASSLSQLNTEAF
TRBV19 11 ASSMQGRSEAF
TRBV9 13 ASSANRAGDTEAF